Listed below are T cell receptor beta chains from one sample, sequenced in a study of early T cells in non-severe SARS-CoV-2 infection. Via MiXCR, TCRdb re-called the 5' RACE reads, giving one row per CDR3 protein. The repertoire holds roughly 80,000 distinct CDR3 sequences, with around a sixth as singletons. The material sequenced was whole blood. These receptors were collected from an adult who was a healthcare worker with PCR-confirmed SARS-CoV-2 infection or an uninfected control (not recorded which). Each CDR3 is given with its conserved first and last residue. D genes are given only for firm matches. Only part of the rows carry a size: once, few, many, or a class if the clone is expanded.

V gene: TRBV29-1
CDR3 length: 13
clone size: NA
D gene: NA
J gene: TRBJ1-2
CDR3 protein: CSVNPGAGYGYTF
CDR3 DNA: TGCAGCGTTAACCCGGGGGCGGGCTATGGCTACACCTTC

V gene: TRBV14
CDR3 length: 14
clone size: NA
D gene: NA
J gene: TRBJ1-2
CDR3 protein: CASSHLRFNYGYTF
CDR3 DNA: TGTGCCAGCAGCCATCTGCGGTTTAACTATGGCTACACCTTC

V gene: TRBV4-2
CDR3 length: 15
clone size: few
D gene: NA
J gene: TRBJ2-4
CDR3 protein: CASSQSSAWGNIQYF
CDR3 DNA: TGTGCCAGCAGCCAATCTAGCGCTTGGGGAAACATTCAGTACTTC

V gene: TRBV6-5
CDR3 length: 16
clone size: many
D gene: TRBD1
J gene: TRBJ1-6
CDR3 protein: CASTRGRVPYNSPLHF
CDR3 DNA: TGTGCCAGCACCAGGGGGCGGGTTCCCTATAATTCACCCCTCCACTTT

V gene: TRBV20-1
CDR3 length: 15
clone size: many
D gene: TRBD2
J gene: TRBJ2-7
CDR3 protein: CSARDLAGKFNEQYF
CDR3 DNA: TGCAGTGCTAGAGACCTAGCGGGGAAGTTCAACGAGCAGTACTTC

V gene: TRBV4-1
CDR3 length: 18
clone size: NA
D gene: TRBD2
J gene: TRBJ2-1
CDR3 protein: CASFHGTSGGASYNEQFF
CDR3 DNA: TGCGCCAGCTTTCATGGGACTAGCGGGGGGGCGTCCTACAATGAGCAGTTCTTC

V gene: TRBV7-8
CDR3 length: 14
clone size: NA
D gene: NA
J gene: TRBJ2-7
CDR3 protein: CASTRTDFSYEQYF
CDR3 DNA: TGTGCCAGCACCCGGACCGACTTTTCCTACGAGCAGTACTTC

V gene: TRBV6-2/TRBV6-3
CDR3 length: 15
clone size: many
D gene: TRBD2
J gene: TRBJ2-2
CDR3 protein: CASSSSGRATGELFF
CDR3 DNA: TGTGCCAGCAGTTCTAGCGGGAGGGCCACCGGGGAGCTGTTTTTT

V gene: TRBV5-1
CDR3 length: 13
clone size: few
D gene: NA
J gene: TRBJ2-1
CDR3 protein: CASRLTRHNEQFF
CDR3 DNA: TGCGCCAGCAGACTAACAAGACACAATGAGCAGTTCTTC

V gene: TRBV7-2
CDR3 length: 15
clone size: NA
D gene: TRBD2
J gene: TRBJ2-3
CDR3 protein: CASSSTSGGLYTQYF
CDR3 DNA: TGTGCCAGCAGCTCGACTAGCGGGGGACTGTATACGCAGTATTTT

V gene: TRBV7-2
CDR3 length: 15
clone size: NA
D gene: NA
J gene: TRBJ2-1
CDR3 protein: CASLLSVSSYNEQFF
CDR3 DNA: TGTGCCAGCCTTCTTTCCGTAAGCTCCTACAATGAGCAGTTCTTC

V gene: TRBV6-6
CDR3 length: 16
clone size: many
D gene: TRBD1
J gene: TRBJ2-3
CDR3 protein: CASSYSVDRWTDTQYF
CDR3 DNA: TGTGCCAGCAGTTACTCGGTGGACAGGTGGACAGATACGCAGTATTTT

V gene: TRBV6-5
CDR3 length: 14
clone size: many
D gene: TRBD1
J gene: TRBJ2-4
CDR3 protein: CASSRDRAFGIQYF
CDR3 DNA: TGTGCCAGCAGTCGGGACAGGGCCTTTGGCATTCAGTACTTC

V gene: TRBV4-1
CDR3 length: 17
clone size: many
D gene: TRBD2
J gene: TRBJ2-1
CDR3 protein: CASSQVDMGLTYNEQFF
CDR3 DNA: TGCGCCAGCAGCCAAGTTGATATGGGACTAACATACAATGAGCAGTTCTTC

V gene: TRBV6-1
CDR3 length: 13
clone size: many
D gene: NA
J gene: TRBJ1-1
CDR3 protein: CASTNNVHTEAFF
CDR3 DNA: TGTGCCAGCACCAATAACGTGCACACTGAAGCTTTCTTT

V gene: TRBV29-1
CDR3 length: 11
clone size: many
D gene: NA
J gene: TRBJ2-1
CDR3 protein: CSVAVYNEQFF
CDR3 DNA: TGCAGCGTTGCAGTGTACAATGAGCAGTTCTTC

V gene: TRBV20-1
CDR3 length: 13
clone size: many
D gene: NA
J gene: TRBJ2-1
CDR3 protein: CSAPPESYNEQFF
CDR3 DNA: TGCAGTGCCCCGCCGGAGAGTTACAATGAGCAGTTCTTC

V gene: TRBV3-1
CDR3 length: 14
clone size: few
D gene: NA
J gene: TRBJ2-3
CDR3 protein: CASGRTQRADTQYF
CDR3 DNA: TGTGCCAGCGGGCGAACTCAAAGGGCAGATACGCAGTATTTT

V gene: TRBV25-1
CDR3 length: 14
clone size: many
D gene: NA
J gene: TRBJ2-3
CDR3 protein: CASSQGQGTDTQYF
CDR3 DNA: TGTGCCAGCAGTCAGGGGCAGGGGACAGATACGCAGTATTTT

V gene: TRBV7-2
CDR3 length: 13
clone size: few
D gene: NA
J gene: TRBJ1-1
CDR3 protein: CASSLGANTEAFF
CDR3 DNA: TGTGCCAGCAGCCTTGGAGCGAACACTGAAGCTTTCTTT

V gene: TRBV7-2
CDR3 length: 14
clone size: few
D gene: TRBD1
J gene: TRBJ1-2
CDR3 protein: CASSSDRAFYGYTF
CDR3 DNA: TGTGCCAGCAGTTCGGACAGGGCTTTCTATGGCTACACCTTC

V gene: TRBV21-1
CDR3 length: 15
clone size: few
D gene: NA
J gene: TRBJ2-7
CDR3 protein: CASSPLARSSYEQYF
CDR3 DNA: TGTGCCAGCAGCCCTCTAGCCCGGAGCTCCTACGAGCAGTACTTC

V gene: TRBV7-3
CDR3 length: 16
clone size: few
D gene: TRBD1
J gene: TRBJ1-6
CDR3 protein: CASSLAGQGTNSPLHF
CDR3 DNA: TGTGCCAGCAGCTTAGCGGGACAGGGAACGAATTCACCCCTCCACTTT

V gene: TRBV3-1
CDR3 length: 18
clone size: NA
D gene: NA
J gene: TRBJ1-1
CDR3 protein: CASSQGRLGGGPNTEAFF
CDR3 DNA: TGTGCCAGCAGCCAAGGCAGATTGGGGGGGGGCCCGAACACTGAAGCTTTCTTT

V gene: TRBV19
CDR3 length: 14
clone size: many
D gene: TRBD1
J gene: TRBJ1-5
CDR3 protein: CASSIRDRVQPQHF
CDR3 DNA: TGTGCCAGTAGTATCCGGGACAGGGTACAGCCCCAGCATTTT

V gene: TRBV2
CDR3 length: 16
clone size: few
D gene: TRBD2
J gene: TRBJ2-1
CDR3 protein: CASSERGSGGYNEQFF
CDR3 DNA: TGTGCCAGCAGTGAAAGGGGTAGCGGGGGCTACAATGAGCAGTTCTTC